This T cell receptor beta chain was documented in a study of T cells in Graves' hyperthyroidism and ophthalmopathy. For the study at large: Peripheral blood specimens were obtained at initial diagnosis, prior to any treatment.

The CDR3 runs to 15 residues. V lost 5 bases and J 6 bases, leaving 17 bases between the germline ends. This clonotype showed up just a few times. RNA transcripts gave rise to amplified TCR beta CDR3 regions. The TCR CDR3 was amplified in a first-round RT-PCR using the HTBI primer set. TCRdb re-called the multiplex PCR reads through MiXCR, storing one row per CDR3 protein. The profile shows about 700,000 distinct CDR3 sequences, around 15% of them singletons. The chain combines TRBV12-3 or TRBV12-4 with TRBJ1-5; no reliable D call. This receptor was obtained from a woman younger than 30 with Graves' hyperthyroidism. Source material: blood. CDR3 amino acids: CASSPAGSGIQPQHF. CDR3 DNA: TGTGCCAGCAGTCCCGCGGGCAGTGGAATTCAGCCCCAGCATTTT.